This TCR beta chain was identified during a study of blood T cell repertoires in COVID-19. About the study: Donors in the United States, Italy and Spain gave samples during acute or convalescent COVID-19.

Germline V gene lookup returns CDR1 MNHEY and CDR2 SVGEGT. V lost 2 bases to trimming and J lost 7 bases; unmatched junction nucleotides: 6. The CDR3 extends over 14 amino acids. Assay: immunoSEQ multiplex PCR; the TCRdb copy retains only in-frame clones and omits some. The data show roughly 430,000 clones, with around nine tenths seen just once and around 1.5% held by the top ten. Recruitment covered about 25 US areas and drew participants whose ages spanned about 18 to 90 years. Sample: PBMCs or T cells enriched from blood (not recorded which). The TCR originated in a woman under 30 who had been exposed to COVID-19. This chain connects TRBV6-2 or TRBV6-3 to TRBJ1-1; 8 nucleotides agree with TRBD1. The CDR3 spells CASSYLGQGSEAFF. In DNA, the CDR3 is TGTGCCAGCAGTTACCTCGGACAGGGCAGTGAAGCTTTCTTT.